The T cell receptor (beta chain) described here comes from a study of regulatory T cells in long-lasting Graves disease. Study-wide background: Antithyroid drugs had been given to newly diagnosed Graves' patients for under 3 months.

Sample time point: newly diagnosed GD, antithyroid drugs for less than 3 months. Construction of the TCR library relied on RNA isolated from PBMCs. Arm-PCR of CDR3 regions and iRepertoire HTBI primers were the basis on which TCR beta libraries were built. TCRdb ran MiXCR on the multiplex PCR reads and lists one entry per CDR3 protein. The table lists about 540,000 distinct CDR3 sequences, approximately 13% of them singletons. This clonotype was observed many times. Another study also made use of these data, one on T cells in Graves' hyperthyroidism and ophthalmopathy. Turning to that study: Graves' hyperthyroidism without ophthalmopathy progression within 18 months was termed stable.

The specimen comprised peripheral blood mononuclear cells (PBMCs), sampled at new diagnosis, from a patient treated with antithyroid drugs. The receptor was derived from a young man with Graves disease.

The CDR3 reads CASSFRQGSQPQHF. CDR3 DNA sequence: TGTGCCAGCAGTTTTCGACAGGGTAGCCAGCCCCAGCATTTT. The chain carries TRBV27 and TRBJ1-5, with 7 bases aligning to TRBD1. CDR1 and CDR2 from the germline V gene are MNHEY and SMNVEV (reference sequence). CDR3 length: 14 amino acids. V was pared by 3 bases and J by 7 bases, with 6 bases of the junction left unmatched.